The 26 T cell receptor beta chains given below trace back to one sample, sequenced in a study of blood T cells in healthy people across ages. Sample-barcoded 5' priming and a J-beta primer mix drove a second PCR of roughly 6 to 12 cycles. TCRdb recomputed calls from the 5' RACE reads with MiXCR, one row per CDR3 protein. The sample lists about 1,400,000 distinct CDR3 sequences; about 40% were seen once. Sequencing was carried out using blood. The receptors were sampled from a young woman in good health.

This clonotype was picked up a small number of times. The gene calls are TRBV4-1 and TRBJ2-1; 9 bases match TRBD2. The CDR3 is 17 amino acids. The germline gives CDR1 MGHRA, CDR2 YSYEKL. V shed 1 base and J 4 bases; nucleotides not matched to a gene: 8. The CDR3 nucleotides are TGCGCCAGCAGCCAAGGTTTGGCAGCGGGGGGATACAATGAGCAGTTCTTC. Amino acids: CASSQGLAAGGYNEQFF.

V and J are TRBV20-1 and TRBJ2-7; D unresolved. The germline V and J ends were trimmed by 0 bases and 2 bases, with 11 bases remaining between them. Germline V gene data show CDR1 as DFQATT and CDR2 as SNEGSKA (reference sequence). The CDR3 is 14 residues long. The CDR3 protein is CSARDQVETYEQYF. The DNA for the CDR3 is TGCAGTGCTAGAGATCAGGTGGAAACCTACGAGCAGTACTTC.

The chain couples TRBV29-1 to TRBJ1-1; 7 bases line up with TRBD1. The germline V gene encodes CDR1 SQVTM and CDR2 ANQGSEA. The V gene end was trimmed by 8 bases and the J gene end by 2 bases; junction bases not matched to a gene: 11. The CDR3 sequence is 14 residues long. CDR3 amino acids: CSSVGQESNTEAFF. The CDR3 region has the DNA TGCAGCTCTGTCGGACAGGAATCCAACACTGAAGCTTTCTTT.

The chain carries TRBV5-8 and TRBJ2-5; D remains unclear. Trimming removed 6 bases at V and 5 bases at J, with 14 bases between. The CDR3 totals 13 residues. CDR1 SGHTS and CDR2 YDEGEE come from the germline V gene. The CDR3 DNA sequence: TGTGCCAGCACCCTCGAACCCGGGGAGACCCAGTACTTC. Translated: CASTLEPGETQYF.

The rearrangement uses TRBV5-1 and TRBJ1-2; D unclear. Germline CDR1 is SGHRS and CDR2 is YFSETQ. V was shortened by 4 bases and J by 4 bases, with 11 bases between the two germline ends. This CDR3 region has 13 residues. The CDR3 nucleotides read TGCGCCAGCAGCCTGGACGGAACCTATGGCTACACCTTC. Protein product: CASSLDGTYGYTF.

A few counts support this clonotype. The chain links TRBV27 to TRBJ2-7; 12 bases are shared with TRBD1. The V and J ends lost 4 bases and 3 bases, in that order; junction bases with no gene match: 4. Germline CDR1 reads MNHEY; CDR2 reads SMNVEV (reference sequence). This CDR3 region has 15 residues. The CDR3 region has the DNA TGTGCCAGCAGTTCCTGGGACAGGGGGCACTACGAGCAGTACTTC. This sequence encodes CASSSWDRGHYEQYF.

This clonotype appeared a few times. J is TRBJ2-3 and V is TRBV7-2; D is uncertain. The CDR3 is 13 amino acids. V was pared by 7 bases and J by 1 base, with 9 bases between. Looked up from germline, CDR1 is SGHTA and CDR2 is FQGNSA. CDR3 in DNA: TGTGCCAGCATCCCGCCGGGCACAGATACGCAGTATTTT. Encoded protein: CASIPPGTDTQYF.

This clonotype was seen only a few times. V usage is TRBV28 and J usage is TRBJ2-6; D is undetermined. Per the germline V gene, CDR1 is MDHEN and CDR2 is SYDVKM. This CDR3 comprises 17 residues. V lost 2 bases to trimming and J lost 4 bases, with 15 bases between them. Here the CDR3 DNA reads TGTGCCAGCAGTTTAAGCCTCATAATCGGCGGGGCCAACGTCCTGACTTTC. It yields the protein CASSLSLIIGGANVLTF.

This chain connects TRBV6-1 to TRBJ2-2; 8 nucleotides agree with TRBD1. The CDR3 extends over 17 amino acids. In germline, CDR1 is MNHNS, CDR2 SASEGT. Trimming removed 6 bases from V and 1 base from J; junction bases left unmatched: 10. The CDR3 protein is CASSPKDGTGNTGELFF. As DNA, the CDR3 is TGTGCCAGCAGCCCCAAGGATGGGACAGGGAACACCGGGGAGCTGTTTTTT.

The chain recombines TRBV20-1 with TRBJ2-1; D not certain. This CDR3 contains 13 residues. The V gene lost 3 bases and the J gene lost 10 bases, with 16 bases spanning the gap. The germline V gene has CDR1 DFQATT and CDR2 SNEGSKA (reference sequence). In DNA form, the CDR3 reads TGCAGTGCTAGGAGTGGGGTAGCCTACGAGCAGTTCTTC. It specifies CSARSGVAYEQFF.

This clonotype was seen more than once but under ten times. The chain is built from TRBV3-1 and TRBJ2-3, with 10 bases identical to TRBD2. Trimming cost V 2 bases and J 5 bases; bases outside gene matches: 7. Germline loops: CDR1 LGHDT, CDR2 YNNKEL (reference sequence). The CDR3 runs 16 residues. The CDR3 bases are TGTGCCAGCAGCCAAAGGGCTAGCGGGAGAGTAGATACGCAGTATTTT. It is translated as CASSQRASGRVDTQYF.

The V call is TRBV5-1, the J call TRBJ2-3; 7 bases line up with TRBD2. The CDR3 contains 16 residues. Per germline, CDR1 SGHRS and CDR2 YFSETQ. The ends lost 4 bases at V and 1 base at J; junction bases unmatched: 9. The CDR3 DNA follows: TGCGCCAGCAGCCACTCCCGTCTAGCGGGCACAGATACGCAGTATTTT. Residues: CASSHSRLAGTDTQYF.

This clonotype was detected a few times. J is TRBJ2-7 and V is TRBV25-1; possible D gene TRBD1, 5 bases. Germline V gene data show CDR1 as MGHDK and CDR2 as SYGVNS. The CDR3 contains 13 residues. V shed 6 bases and J shed 6 bases, with 15 bases lying between them. CDR3 sequence (DNA): TGTGCCAGCAGACCCAGTGGGGCGGCCGAGCAGTACTTC. Its protein is CASRPSGAAEQYF.

The chain carries TRBV15 and TRBJ1-2; D gene uncertain. Germline V gene sequence: CDR1 LNHNV, CDR2 YYDKDF (reference sequence). The germline V and J ends were trimmed by 1 base and 3 bases, with 9 bases remaining between them. The CDR3 runs to 14 residues. As DNA, the CDR3 is TGTGCCACCAGCAGAGGGGCGGAAGACTATGGCTACACCTTC. This sequence encodes CATSRGAEDYGYTF. The variable domain in full, completed from reference TRBV15 and TRBJ1-2, reads DAMVIQNPRYQVTQFGKPVTLSCSQTLNHNVMYWYQQKSSQAPKLLFHYYDKDFNNEADTPDNFQSRRPNTSFCFLDIRSPGLGDTAMYLCATSRGAEDYGYTFGSGTRLTVV.

In this sample, this clonotype turned up a few times. This chain links TRBV6-6 with TRBJ1-5; perhaps TRBD1 as D (6 bases). The V gene's germline CDR1 is MNHNY and CDR2 SVGAGI (reference sequence). CDR3 length: 15 residues. Trimming took 5 bases from V and 1 from J, leaving 12 bases between them. DNA for the CDR3: TGTGCCAGCAGTAAAGGGGGTAGGAGCAATCAGCCCCAGCATTTT. It translates to CASSKGGRSNQPQHF.

This rearrangement joins TRBV4-1 to TRBJ2-7, with a possible D match to TRBD1 (5 bases). V was cut by 0 bases and J by 1 base, with 10 bases left in between. There are 15 residues in the CDR3. The germline gives CDR1 MGHRA, CDR2 YSYEKL. The CDR3 DNA is TGCGCCAGCAGCCAAGAAACAGGTGGTTCCTACGAGCAGTACTTC. Amino acids: CASSQETGGSYEQYF.

The CDR3 loop is CASSLTPGLAGVTYNEQFF. The CDR3 nucleotides read TGCGCCAGCAGCTTGACACCGGGACTAGCGGGAGTCACGTACAATGAGCAGTTCTTC. This chain joins TRBV5-1 and TRBJ2-1, with TRBD2 matching 14 bases. CDR3 length: 19 residues. Per germline, CDR1 SGHRS and CDR2 YFSETQ. Unmatched junction bases numbered 10, after V lost 1 base and J lost 4 bases.

The V gene is TRBV6-1, the J gene TRBJ2-2, with a weak D call TRBD1 (6 bases). This CDR3 spans 13 amino acids. Germline V gives CDR1 MNHNS, CDR2 SASEGT. V was cut by 0 bases and J by 7 bases, with 6 bases left in between. CDR3 in amino acids: CASSEAQGGELFF. The CDR3 nucleotides read TGTGCCAGCAGTGAAGCACAGGGCGGGGAGCTGTTTTTT.

This clonotype was seen only a few times. V usage is TRBV2 and J usage is TRBJ2-1; the match to TRBD1 covers 9 bases. This CDR3 is 15 amino acids long. Germline loops: CDR1 SNHLY, CDR2 FYNNEI. With V trimmed by 3 bases and J by 3 bases, 3 bases remained unmatched. The CDR3 coding sequence is TGTGCCAGCAGTGAGATGACAGGGGGCTACAATGAGCAGTTCTTC. Its protein product is CASSEMTGGYNEQFF.

This clonotype was observed a few times. The chain couples TRBV3-1 to TRBJ2-1; 8 bases are shared with TRBD2. The ends lost 5 bases at V and 8 bases at J; junction bases unmatched: 11. CDR1 is LGHDT and CDR2 is YNNKEL in the germline V gene (reference sequence). The CDR3 sequence is 15 residues long. The CDR3 coding sequence is TGTGCCAGCAGCTTGACCGGGACTAGATACGATGAGCAGTTCTTC. Translated, it gives CASSLTGTRYDEQFF.

This chain uses TRBV7-9 with TRBJ2-1; 8 nucleotides match TRBD2. Trimming took 2 bases from V and 6 from J; bases not matched to a gene: 9. The length of the CDR3 is 16 residues. Germline V gives CDR1 SEHNR, CDR2 FQNEAQ (reference sequence). CDR3 sequence (DNA): TGTGCCAGCAGCTTAACGATCGCGGGAGGAGGCAATGAGCAGTTCTTC. Encoded protein: CASSLTIAGGGNEQFF.

The chain joins TRBV24-1 to TRBJ2-2; D may be TRBD2 (6 bases). The ends were cut back, 5 bases at V and 0 bases at J, with 30 bases in the middle. The CDR3 covers 22 residues. Germline loops: CDR1 KGHDR, CDR2 SFDVKD. This CDR3 is CATSGAGRIGSESETNTGELFF. The CDR3 DNA reads TGTGCCACCAGTGGCGCCGGCCGCATCGGGAGCGAATCAGAAACGAACACCGGGGAGCTGTTTTTT.

The chain employs TRBV7-2 and TRBJ2-1, with 10 nucleotides matching TRBD1. This CDR3 is 16 amino acids long. The J segment lost 3 bases and the V segment lost 5 bases, leaving 7 bases of the junction unmatched. From germline, CDR1 is SGHTA and CDR2 FQGNSA. The CDR3 loop is CASSPGDRGFYNEQFF. CDR3 nucleotide sequence: TGTGCCAGCAGCCCCGGGGACAGGGGTTTCTACAATGAGCAGTTCTTC.

V gene TRBV21-1 combines with J gene TRBJ2-7; the DNA was not used to check the table's D call, TRBD1. TRBV21-1 is a pseudogene segment. There are 14 residues in the CDR3. The CDR3 nucleotides are TGTGCCAGCAGCAAAGTCAGGGAATACCACGAGCAGTACTTC. Encoded protein: CASSKVREYHEQYF.

The rearrangement links TRBV20-1 to TRBJ2-3, with D perhaps being TRBD1 or TRBD2 (5 bases each). This CDR3 region has 12 residues. Germline V gene data show CDR1 as DFQATT and CDR2 as SNEGSKA (reference sequence). Between the trimmed V and J ends, which lost 8 bases and 11 bases, there was a span of 20 bases. As DNA, the CDR3 is TGCAGTCCTGTAGAGGGGCAGTTGGTGCAGTATTTT. Translating gives CSPVEGQLVQYF.

This clonotype was counted ten times or more. This rearrangement joins TRBV7-9 to TRBJ1-1, with no clear D. Looked up from germline, CDR1 is SEHNR and CDR2 is FQNEAQ (reference sequence). With 1 base removed from V and 3 bases from J, the gap between germline ends came to 3 bases. The CDR3 is made up of 12 amino acids. CDR3 sequence (DNA): TGTGCCAGCAGCTTAGTTGACACTGAAGCTTTCTTT. Translation gives CASSLVDTEAFF.